Sequencing of this T cell receptor beta chain was carried out in a study of blood T cell repertoires in COVID-19 (dated by TCRdb to 2019 to 2021). At the level of the whole study: Collaborator samples came from the United States, Italy and Spain and covered acute and convalescent phases of COVID-19. The prospective study material was composed of cDNA or gDNA derived from T cells, B-cell-depleted T cells, or PBMCs. Subjects who had been exposed to COVID-19, were actively infected with it, or had recovered from it provided the deeply sampled blood TCRbeta repertoires that made up the dataset. The repertoires were released in a freely available public database meant as a resource for research on the immune response to SARS-CoV-2. Samples were obtained from the ongoing ImmuneRACE study (first 160 participants) and from over 1,000 subjects provided by 6 global collaborators. A de-identified subject ID, COVID-19 status, age in years and sex were almost always included in the sample metadata. Where HLA class I and class II types were available, the types were taken from metadata supplied by the sample provider, not from assay-based typing.

TCRbeta CDR3 regions were amplified from genomic DNA using the immunoSEQ Assay, a bias-controlled multiplex PCR. The authors' pipeline ran thus. Nucleated cell counts per sample were estimated from amplification of reference gene primers within the assay. Sequence reads were collapsed and filtered to measure the absolute abundance of every unique TCRbeta CDR3 rearrangement. For each sample, productive Simpson clonality was calculated by taking the square root of Simpson's diversity index across productive rearrangements. TCRdb re-hosts the immuneACCESS table, in-frame sequences only. Its copies lack some clones; in the studies checked, an unresolved V gene accounts for under half of them, and the cause for the rest is not known. V and J calls and clone size come straight from that table; D and trimming were deduced from the DNA. Recorded for this sample are about 290,000 clones; roughly nine tenths of them occurred a single time. The top ten constitute roughly 0.92% of the sample.

Samples from volunteer blood donors who had recovered from COVID-19 were contributed by a second Seattle source. Whole blood was collected in K2EDTA tubes by collaborating institutions according to the institutions' own protocols. For TCRbeta analysis, collaborators shipped samples as frozen whole blood, isolated PBMCs, or DNA extracted from either of those sample types. For this clone: Its recognized antigen is unknown. No much larger clone is present one base from it, and per-base qualities are unavailable.

Study-level results and caveats: How much clinical and demographic metadata was included differed by source and by participant, and the metadata was provided uncurated.

The CDR3 sequence holds 15 residues, the cysteine and phenylalanine included. Here the CDR3 DNA is all that survives: 45 bases in frame from base 1. The junction shows trimming of 1 base on V and 2 bases on J, plus 10 bases between the germline ends. The germline V gene yields MGHDK for CDR1 and SYGVNS for CDR2. The material sequenced was peripheral blood. This clonotype originated in a middle-aged woman who had recovered from COVID-19. The V gene is TRBV25-1 and the J gene is TRBJ2-3, with no reliable assignment of the D segment. The nucleotide sequence reads as follows: TGTGCCAGCAGTGAATTCCGCGGTAACACAGATACGCAGTATTTT. It specifies CASSEFRGNTDTQYF.